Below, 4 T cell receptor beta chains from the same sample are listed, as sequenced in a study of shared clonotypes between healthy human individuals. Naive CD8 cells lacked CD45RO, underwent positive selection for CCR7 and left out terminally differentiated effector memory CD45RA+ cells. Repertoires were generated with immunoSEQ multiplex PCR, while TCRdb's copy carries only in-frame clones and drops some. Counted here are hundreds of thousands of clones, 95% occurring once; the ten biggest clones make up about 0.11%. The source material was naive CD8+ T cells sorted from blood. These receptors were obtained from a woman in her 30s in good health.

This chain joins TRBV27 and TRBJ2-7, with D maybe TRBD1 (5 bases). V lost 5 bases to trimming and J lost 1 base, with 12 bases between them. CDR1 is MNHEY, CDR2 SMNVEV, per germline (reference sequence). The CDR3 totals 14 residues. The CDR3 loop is CASSITRDSYEQYF. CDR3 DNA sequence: TGTGCCAGCAGTATAACCAGGGATTCCTACGAGCAGTACTTC.

Here the CDR3 DNA reads TGCGCCAGCAGTGACTATGGCCAGCCCCAGCATTTT. Protein product: CASSDYGQPQHF. This chain links TRBV10-1 with TRBJ1-5; no definite D call. CDR1 is WNHNN, CDR2 SYGVQD, per germline (reference sequence). The CDR3 is 12 residues long. V dropped 3 bases and J dropped 7 bases, with 7 bases sitting between them.

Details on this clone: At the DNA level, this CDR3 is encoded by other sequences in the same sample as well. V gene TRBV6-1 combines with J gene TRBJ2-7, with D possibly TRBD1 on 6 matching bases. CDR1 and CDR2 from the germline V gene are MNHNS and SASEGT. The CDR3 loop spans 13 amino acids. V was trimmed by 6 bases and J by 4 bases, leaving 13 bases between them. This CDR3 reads CASSDGQIYEQYF. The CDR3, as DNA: TGTGCCAGCAGCGATGGACAGATTTACGAGCAGTACTTC.

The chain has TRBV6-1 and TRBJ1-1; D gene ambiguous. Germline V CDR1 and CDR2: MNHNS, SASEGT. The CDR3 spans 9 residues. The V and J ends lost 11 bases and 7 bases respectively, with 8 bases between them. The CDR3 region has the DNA TGTGCCGCTCGGGGTGAAGCTTTCTTT. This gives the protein CAARGEAFF.